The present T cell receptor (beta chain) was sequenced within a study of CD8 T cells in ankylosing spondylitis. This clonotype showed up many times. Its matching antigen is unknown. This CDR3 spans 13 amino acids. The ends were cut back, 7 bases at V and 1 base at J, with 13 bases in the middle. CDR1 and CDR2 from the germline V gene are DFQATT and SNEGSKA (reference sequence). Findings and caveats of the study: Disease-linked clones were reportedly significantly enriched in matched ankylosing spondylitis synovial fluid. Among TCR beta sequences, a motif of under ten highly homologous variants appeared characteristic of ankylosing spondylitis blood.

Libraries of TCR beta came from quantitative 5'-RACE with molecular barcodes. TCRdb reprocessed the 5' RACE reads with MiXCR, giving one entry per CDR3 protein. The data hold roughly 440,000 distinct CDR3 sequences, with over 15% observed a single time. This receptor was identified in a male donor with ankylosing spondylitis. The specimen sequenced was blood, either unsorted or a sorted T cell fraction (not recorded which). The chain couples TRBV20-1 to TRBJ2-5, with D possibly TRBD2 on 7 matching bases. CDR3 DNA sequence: TGCAGTGGGGAGGGGGGGACCCAAGAGACCCAGTACTTC. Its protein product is CSGEGGTQETQYF.